The entry below describes one T cell receptor beta chain. Its antigen is unknown. The sample belongs to a study of type 1 regulatory T cells. On the study more broadly: An in vitro protocol generated T-allo10, a Tr1-enriched, alloantigen-specific CD4 T cell product.

In TCRdb, the reads were re-called with MiXCR into one record per CDR3 protein. There are 60,000 to 70,000 distinct CDR3 sequences in the sample; 63% occur only once, and about 8% lies in the top ten. The graft donor-derived T-allo10 cells reportedly recognize host alloantigens, are anergic, and suppress alloantigen-specifically. Looked up from germline, CDR1 is DFQATT and CDR2 is SNEGSKA (reference sequence). The CDR3 covers 16 residues. The V end lost 0 bases, the J end lost 5 bases, and 19 bases lay between the germline ends. The chain recombines TRBV20-1 with TRBJ1-1; D remains ambiguous. The sample comprised cultured T cells, either the whole culture or a sorted T cell fraction (not recorded which). Noted subset: Tr1-enriched cell product generated in vitro against host alloantigens. The clonotype was recovered from a human donor in good health. The CDR3 DNA is TGCAGTGCTAGAGATCACGTGTCGGCCGGAGAGACTGAAGCTTTCTTT. Protein: CSARDHVSAGETEAFF.